This TCR beta chain was observed in a study of CD8 T cells in Susac syndrome. Trimming shortened V by 1 base and J by 7 bases, and 13 bases separated the two germline ends. CDR3 size: 14 residues. Per germline, CDR1 SNHLY and CDR2 FYNNEI. cDNA came from around 0.5 to 1 ug RNA primed by random hexamers. An immunoSEQ multiplex PCR amplified TCR beta CDR3 over 54 Vbeta and 13 Jbeta. TCRdb passed the immunoSEQ multiplex PCR reads through MiXCR, listing each CDR3 protein once. The table lists about 190,000 distinct CDR3 sequences, roughly 90% of them singletons. The sequence derives from a human donor with Susac syndrome. The sequenced sample was CD4+ T cells from PBMCs. The chain carries TRBV2 and TRBJ2-5; D is uncertain. CDR3: CASSEGVGLGTQYF. In nucleotides, the CDR3 is TGTGCCAGCAGTGAAGGGGTAGGGCTAGGGACCCAGTACTTC. Filled out from reference TRBV2 and TRBJ2-5, the complete variable domain reads EPEVTQTPSHQVTQMGQEVILRCVPISNHLYFYWYRQILGQKVEFLVSFYNNEISEKSEIFDDQFSVERPDGSNFTLKIRSTKLEDSAMYFCASSEGVGLGTQYFGPGTRLLVL.